One and the same sample provided the 24 T cell receptor beta chains below, sequenced in a study of cytomegalovirus exposure and HLA in healthy donors. The PCR made use of 60 Vbeta and 13 Jbeta primers. The repertoire was sequenced with immunoSEQ multiplex PCR; TCRdb's copy has only in-frame clones and lacks some. The table lists around 90,000 clones, more than 55% of them singletons. The sequenced material came from PBMCs. The source of these receptors is a young woman in good health and CMV-seropositive.

J is TRBJ2-7 and V is TRBV5-1; no definite D call. CDR1 SGHRS and CDR2 YFSETQ come from the germline V gene. Trimming took 0 bases from V and 0 from J, leaving 7 bases between them. The CDR3 sequence is 14 residues long. This chain's CDR3 is CASSLDNPSYEQYF. The DNA for the CDR3 is TGCGCCAGCAGCTTGGACAATCCCTCCTACGAGCAGTACTTC. The variable domain in full, with the rest retrieved from reference TRBV5-1 and TRBJ2-7, is KAGVTQTPRYLIKTRGQQVTLSCSPISGHRSVSWYQQTPGQGLQFLFEYFSETQRNKGNFPGRFSGRQFSNSRSEMNVSTLELGDSALYLCASSLDNPSYEQYFGPGTRLTVT.

V is TRBV13 and J is TRBJ2-7; 8 bases match TRBD1. Trimming cost V 6 bases and J 1 base; bases outside gene matches: 8. Germline-derived CDR1 and CDR2 are PRHDT and FYEKMQ (reference sequence). The CDR3 has 15 amino acids. The DNA of the CDR3 is TGTGCCAGCAGATCAGGGGGCTTCCCTTCCTACGAGCAGTACTTC. Its protein product is CASRSGGFPSYEQYF.

This clone came up a few times. The V call is TRBV25-1, the J call TRBJ1-1; TRBD1 might be the D (6 bases). The V end was cut by 2 bases, the J end by 0 bases, with 13 bases between. The CDR3 length is 16 residues. Germline V gene lookup returns CDR1 MGHDK and CDR2 SYGVNS. The CDR3 spells CASSEQGMEMNTEAFF. The CDR3 DNA sequence: TGTGCCAGCAGTGAACAGGGGATGGAAATGAACACTGAAGCTTTCTTT.

The gene calls are TRBV6-1 and TRBJ1-6; TRBD1 matches at 9 bases. V shed 1 base and J 10 bases; nucleotides not matched to a gene: 8. Germline loops: CDR1 MNHNS, CDR2 SASEGT. The CDR3 sequence is 16 residues long. The CDR3 DNA reads as TGTGCCAGCAGTGAAGAAGCAGGACAGGGGATGTCACCCCTCCACTTT. Translated, it gives CASSEEAGQGMSPLHF.

This clone has a single count. The V call is TRBV18, the J call TRBJ2-5; 8 bases match TRBD1. Judging by the DNA end, TRBJ2-7 fits better; the J call may be wrong. CDR1 is KGHSH, CDR2 LQKENI, per germline. The CDR3 sequence is 15 residues long. The CDR3 bases are TGTGCCAGCTCCCAGGGGACAGGTAGCTCCTACGAGCAGTACTTC. This encodes CASSQGTGSSYEQYF.

The sample holds one count of this clone. CDR3 DNA sequence: TGTGCCAGCAGCTTATACAGCGGGGCCTCCTACGAGCAGTACTTC. Protein: CASSLYSGASYEQYF. V and J are TRBV5-4 and TRBJ2-7; 7 bases line up with TRBD2. The CDR3 totals 15 residues. Trimming cost V 2 bases and J 0 bases; bases outside gene matches: 5. Germline CDR1 SGHNT, CDR2 YYREEE (reference sequence).

The chain uses TRBV7-8 and TRBJ2-3; TRBD2 is a possible D gene (6 bases). CDR1 is SGHVS and CDR2 is FQNEAQ in the germline V gene. Trimming left V 4 bases short and J 7 bases short, with 15 bases between. This CDR3 has 14 residues. CDR3 protein: CASSSLGGGNTQYF. The CDR3 nucleotides are TGTGCCAGCAGCTCACTGGGAGGTGGGAATACGCAGTATTTT.

This clone was found a few times. This sequence joins TRBV28 and TRBJ1-1; D possibly corresponds to TRBD1 (6 bases). Germline-derived CDR1 and CDR2 are MDHEN and SYDVKM. CDR3 size: 15 residues. Trimming removed 0 bases from V and 0 bases from J, with 8 bases in between. CDR3 sequence reads: CASSLWGALNTEAFF. CDR3 DNA sequence: TGTGCCAGCAGTTTATGGGGGGCCTTGAACACTGAAGCTTTCTTT.

The rearrangement uses TRBV19 and TRBJ2-1; TRBD1 agrees at 8 bases. The CDR3 extends over 13 amino acids. Germline V lookup: CDR1 LNHDA, CDR2 SQIVND (reference sequence). J was trimmed by 10 bases and V by 5 bases; bases with no gene match: 7. CDR3: CASSSMTGDEQFF. The CDR3 region has the DNA TGTGCCAGTAGTTCGATGACAGGGGACGAGCAGTTCTTC.

This chain uses TRBV4-3 with TRBJ1-6; weak D call: TRBD1 (6 bases). The CDR3 loop spans 13 amino acids. From germline, CDR1 is LGHNA and CDR2 YSLEER. V was trimmed by 0 bases and J by 10 bases, leaving 7 bases between them. CDR3 protein: CASSQDRGSPLHF. CDR3 in DNA: TGCGCCAGCAGCCAAGACAGGGGCTCACCCCTCCACTTT.

This chain joins TRBV9 and TRBJ2-1; 11 bases are shared with TRBD2. The CDR3 is 15 residues long. V lost 2 bases to trimming and J lost 7 bases; unmatched junction nucleotides: 5. The germline gives CDR1 SGDLS, CDR2 YYNGEE. CDR3 sequence (DNA): TGTGCCAGCAGCGTTAGCGGGGGGGCCGTGAATGAGCAGTTCTTC. This translates into CASSVSGGAVNEQFF. The variable domain in full, completed from reference TRBV9 and TRBJ2-1, reads DSGVTQTPKHLITATGQRVTLRCSPRSGDLSVYWYQQSLDQGLQFLIQYYNGEERAKGNILERFSAQQFPDLHSELNLSSLELGDSALYFCASSVSGGAVNEQFFGPGTRLTVL.

This chain links TRBV13 with TRBJ2-2; 11 positions agree with TRBD2. Losses at the gene ends were 5 bases for V and 1 base for J; bases not matched to a gene: 6. Germline-derived CDR1 and CDR2 are PRHDT and FYEKMQ (reference sequence). CDR3 length: 17 amino acids. In nucleotides, the CDR3 is TGTGCCAGCAGCCGACTAGCGGGAACGCTGAACACCGGGGAGCTGTTTTTT. This codes for CASSRLAGTLNTGELFF.

The chain joins TRBV6-1 to TRBJ2-3; 9 nucleotides align to TRBD2. In germline, CDR1 is MNHNS, CDR2 SASEGT. J gave up 5 bases and V 3 bases, and 6 bases lay outside the gene matches. This CDR3 has 15 residues. The CDR3 protein is CASSETAGGLDTQYF. Written as DNA, the CDR3 is TGTGCCAGCAGTGAGACGGCGGGGGGGCTAGATACGCAGTATTTT.

This rearrangement joins TRBV5-1 to TRBJ2-3, with D possibly TRBD2 on 6 matching bases. Germline-derived CDR1 and CDR2 are SGHRS and YFSETQ. Trimming stripped 0 bases from V and 4 bases from J, with 9 bases between. The CDR3 has 14 amino acids. The CDR3 spells CASSLEGTPDTQYF. The DNA for the CDR3 is TGCGCCAGCAGCTTGGAAGGGACTCCAGATACGCAGTATTTT.

The chain links TRBV7-2 to TRBJ2-7; TRBD2 agrees at 7 bases. Trimming removed 1 base from V and 2 bases from J; junction bases left unmatched: 2. CDR1 and CDR2 from the germline V gene are SGHTA and FQGNSA. The CDR3 has 14 residues. The CDR3 nucleotides read TGTGCCAGCAGCTTAGGGGGGGGTCCCTACGAGCAGTACTTC. It encodes CASSLGGGPYEQYF.

On this clone itself: A read error may account for a junction end that differs from germline. The chain couples TRBV4-3 to TRBJ2-1, with 12 bases fitting TRBD2. In germline, CDR1 is LGHNA, CDR2 YSLEER. The CDR3 is made up of 15 amino acids. CDR3 sequence (DNA): TGCGCCAGCGGAAAACTAGCGGGGGGCTACAATGGGCAGTTCTTC. Translation: CASGKLAGGYNGQFF.

J is TRBJ2-1 and V is TRBV27; 10 positions match TRBD2. Germline-derived CDR1 and CDR2 are MNHEY and SMNVEV (reference sequence). The CDR3 sequence is 16 residues long. Trimming took 3 bases from V and 6 from J; bases not matched to a gene: 8. This CDR3 is CASSFLAGGRGNEQFF. CDR3 DNA sequence: TGTGCCAGCAGTTTCTTAGCGGGGGGCCGGGGCAATGAGCAGTTCTTC.

This chain joins TRBV11-2 and TRBJ1-1, with D maybe TRBD1 (6 bases). Between the trimmed V and J ends, which lost 3 bases and 4 bases, there was a span of 9 bases. The germline V gene has CDR1 SGHAT and CDR2 FQNNGV. The CDR3 contains 13 residues. The CDR3 region is CASSFDRTTEAFF. The CDR3 DNA is TGTGCCAGCAGCTTTGACAGGACCACTGAAGCTTTCTTT.

This clone was seen a few times. V usage is TRBV6-5 and J usage is TRBJ2-2, with 7 bases identical to TRBD1. From germline, CDR1 is MNHEY and CDR2 SVGAGI. The V gene end was trimmed by 11 bases and the J gene end by 3 bases; junction bases not matched to a gene: 6. The CDR3 consists of 13 residues. CDR3 bases: TGTGCCCTCCGGGACAGATACACCGGGGAGCTGTTTTTT. Protein: CALRDRYTGELFF.

V and J are TRBV27 and TRBJ1-2; tentative D call: TRBD1 (6 bases). Germline loops: CDR1 MNHEY, CDR2 SMNVEV (reference sequence). This CDR3 contains 14 residues. V gave up 6 bases and J gave up 4 bases, with 15 bases separating them. The CDR3 nucleotides read TGTGCCAGCAGCCGAGGGGGTACGGTCTATGGCTACACCTTC. Its translation is CASSRGGTVYGYTF.

The chain combines TRBV7-2 with TRBJ2-3; TRBD2 matches 10 bases. The germline gives CDR1 SGHTA, CDR2 FQGNSA. This CDR3 has 16 amino acids. The trim removed 1 base at V and 8 bases at J, leaving 9 bases unmatched. As DNA, the CDR3 is TGTGCCAGCAGCTTAGGTCTGAGCGGGGGGGCCAGTACGCAGTATTTT. It specifies CASSLGLSGGASTQYF.

The chain employs TRBV5-4 and TRBJ2-5, with 10 bases lining up with TRBD2. Trimming cost V 0 bases and J 5 bases; bases outside gene matches: 16. This CDR3 comprises 19 residues. Germline CDR1 is SGHNT and CDR2 is YYREEE (reference sequence). The CDR3 is CASSLGLGPSGGPGETQYF. CDR3 nucleotides: TGTGCCAGCAGCTTGGGGCTCGGGCCTAGCGGGGGCCCGGGGGAGACCCAGTACTTC.

The rearrangement uses TRBV6-5 and TRBJ1-5, with 7 bases lining up with TRBD1. Germline assignment: CDR1 MNHEY and CDR2 SVGAGI. The junction had 1 base not matched to a gene; V was cut back by 3 bases and J by 5 bases. This CDR3 is 13 amino acids long. The CDR3 region has the DNA TGTGCCAGCAGTTATCAGGGGGATCAGCCCCAGCATTTT. Amino acid sequence: CASSYQGDQPQHF.

The chain employs TRBV2 and TRBJ1-5; 10 nucleotides agree with TRBD1. Per the germline V gene, CDR1 is SNHLY and CDR2 is FYNNEI. The CDR3 has 13 residues. V lost 7 bases to trimming and J lost 4 bases; unmatched junction nucleotides: 1. The CDR3 DNA reads as TGTGCCAGCATGGGACAGGGGAATCAGCCCCAGCATTTT. Amino acid sequence: CASMGQGNQPQHF.